This T cell receptor (beta chain) appears in the sequencing data of a study of read filtering for tumor transcriptome and immune sequencing. Study context: Revised staging placed roughly eight patients in R-ISS I, around 15 in II, more than 5 in III. Whole-transcriptome libraries were prepared after DNase treatment. Regarding the study as a whole: About 77% of IR-seq clonotypes had a single read, yet these held about 3.4% of reads. This fraction held mixed bone marrow immune cells after CD138-negative sorting.

The library was built from roughly 400 ng RNA with molecular barcoded adaptors for alpha/delta and beta/gamma chains. TCRdb analysed the reads with MiXCR anew, one entry per CDR3 protein. This sample has 20,000 to 25,000 distinct CDR3 sequences; approximately 22% occur once, and the top ten carry about a sixth. V lost 2 bases and J 9 bases, leaving 11 bases between the germline ends. This CDR3 spans 12 amino acids. Per germline, CDR1 DFQATT and CDR2 SNEGSKA (reference sequence). This clonotype has ten or more counts. Its antigen is as yet unknown. The sample comprised a population of CD138-negative cells sorted from bone marrow. The receptor's source is a donor over 35 with multiple myeloma. The chain employs TRBV20-1 and TRBJ2-1; maybe TRBD1 (7 bases). The CDR3 region is CSARFRGVEQFF. CDR3 sequence (DNA): TGCAGTGCTAGATTCAGGGGGGTTGAGCAGTTCTTC.